These T cell receptor beta chains were read from a single sample in a study of blood T cell repertoires in COVID-19. Assay used: immunoSEQ multiplex PCR; TCRdb lists only in-frame clones, some missing. The data contain about 460,000 clones, about nine tenths of them seen just once; the ten biggest clones take up under 9.5%. The sample was PBMCs or T cells enriched from blood (not recorded which). These receptor sequences come from a woman aged 55-75 years who had recovered from COVID-19. CDR3s include the opening cysteine and the closing phenylalanine or tryptophan. A D gene is named only where the DNA matches it firmly. Not every row has a clone size; where given, it reads once, few, many or a size class.

abundance: NA; d_gene: TRBD1; v_gene: TRBV6-5; j_gene: TRBJ2-5; CDR3aa: CASSYPGTGKETQYF; CDR3nt: TGTGCCAGCAGTTATCCCGGGACAGGGAAAGAGACCCAGTACTTC
abundance: NA; d_gene: TRBD1; v_gene: TRBV11-2; j_gene: TRBJ2-3; CDR3aa: CASSLVGDRLSAQYF; CDR3nt: TGTGCCAGCAGCTTAGTGGGGGACAGATTATCCGCGCAGTATTTT
abundance: NA; d_gene: NA; v_gene: TRBV5-1; j_gene: TRBJ1-4; CDR3aa: CASSLVGHSNEKLFF; CDR3nt: TGCGCCAGCAGCTTGGTGGGACACTCTAATGAAAAACTGTTTTTT
abundance: NA; d_gene: NA; v_gene: TRBV27; j_gene: TRBJ2-5; CDR3aa: CASSLSQGRETQYF; CDR3nt: TGTGCCAGCAGTTTAAGTCAGGGGCGGGAGACCCAGTACTTC
abundance: NA; d_gene: TRBD1; v_gene: TRBV30; j_gene: TRBJ1-2; CDR3aa: CAWTGGYGYTF; CDR3nt: TGTGCCTGGACAGGGGGCTATGGCTACACCTTC
abundance: NA; d_gene: NA; v_gene: TRBV2; j_gene: TRBJ2-6; CDR3aa: CASSEMSSGANVLTF; CDR3nt: TGTGCCAGCAGTGAGATGAGCTCTGGGGCCAACGTCCTGACTTTC
abundance: NA; d_gene: NA; v_gene: TRBV20-1; j_gene: TRBJ1-1; CDR3aa: CSASLAGVMNTEAFF; CDR3nt: TGCAGTGCTAGTCTGGCAGGGGTTATGAACACTGAAGCTTTCTTT
abundance: few; d_gene: TRBD1; v_gene: TRBV2; j_gene: TRBJ1-6; CDR3aa: CASLSGQGGSPLHF; CDR3nt: TGTGCCAGCCTATCGGGACAGGGAGGCTCACCCCTCCACTTT
abundance: NA; d_gene: NA; v_gene: TRBV5-1; j_gene: TRBJ1-4; CDR3aa: CASSLRAGPTNEKLFF; CDR3nt: TGCGCCAGCAGCTTGAGAGCAGGGCCAACTAATGAAAAACTGTTTTTT
abundance: once; d_gene: NA; v_gene: TRBV10-3; j_gene: TRBJ2-7; CDR3aa: CAISESATGYEQYF; CDR3nt: TGTGCCATCAGTGAATCCGCGACAGGCTACGAGCAGTACTTC
abundance: NA; d_gene: NA; v_gene: TRBV7-8; j_gene: TRBJ1-1; CDR3aa: CASSLVAGLAEAFF; CDR3nt: TGTGCCAGCAGCTTAGTTGCGGGGTTGGCTGAAGCTTTCTTT
abundance: NA; d_gene: TRBD1; v_gene: TRBV4-1; j_gene: TRBJ1-2; CDR3aa: CASSPSGQGLYGYTF; CDR3nt: TGCGCCAGCAGCCCCTCCGGACAGGGCCTCTATGGCTACACCTTC
abundance: NA; d_gene: TRBD1; v_gene: TRBV27; j_gene: TRBJ2-7; CDR3aa: CASSHKPGQNYEQYF; CDR3nt: TGTGCCAGCAGTCATAAACCGGGACAGAACTACGAGCAGTACTTC
abundance: NA; d_gene: NA; v_gene: TRBV24-1; j_gene: TRBJ2-1; CDR3aa: CATSDPTGWGIDEQFF; CDR3nt: TGTGCCACCAGTGACCCCACGGGGTGGGGTATTGATGAGCAGTTCTTC
abundance: NA; d_gene: NA; v_gene: TRBV18; j_gene: TRBJ2-5; CDR3aa: CASSPPTHKETQYF; CDR3nt: TGTGCCAGCTCACCACCGACACACAAAGAGACCCAGTACTTC
abundance: NA; d_gene: NA; v_gene: TRBV18; j_gene: TRBJ1-4; CDR3aa: CASSPLQGLDNEKLFF; CDR3nt: TGTGCCAGCTCACCGCTTCAGGGGCTGGATAATGAAAAACTGTTTTTT
abundance: NA; d_gene: NA; v_gene: TRBV5-1; j_gene: TRBJ1-5; CDR3aa: CASSLTGNQPQHF; CDR3nt: TGCGCCAGCAGCTTAACAGGGAATCAGCCCCAGCATTTT
abundance: NA; d_gene: NA; v_gene: TRBV4-1; j_gene: TRBJ1-5; CDR3aa: CASSPTVSNQPQHF; CDR3nt: TGCGCCAGCAGCCCCACGGTTAGCAATCAGCCCCAGCATTTT
abundance: NA; d_gene: NA; v_gene: TRBV9; j_gene: TRBJ2-5; CDR3aa: CASSVEGLAQETQYF; CDR3nt: TGTGCCAGCAGCGTAGAGGGACTTGCCCAAGAGACCCAGTACTTC
abundance: NA; d_gene: TRBD2; v_gene: TRBV2; j_gene: TRBJ2-7; CDR3aa: CASSEWGGEQYF; CDR3nt: TGTGCCAGCAGTGAATGGGGGGGCGAGCAGTACTTC
abundance: NA; d_gene: NA; v_gene: TRBV2; j_gene: TRBJ1-6; CDR3aa: CASEVGPGNNSPLHF; CDR3nt: TGTGCCAGCGAAGTAGGGCCAGGGAATAATTCACCCCTCCACTTT
abundance: NA; d_gene: TRBD1; v_gene: TRBV5-1; j_gene: TRBJ1-1; CDR3aa: CASSKTGTGGTEAFF; CDR3nt: TGCGCCAGCAGCAAGACCGGGACAGGGGGCACTGAAGCTTTCTTT
abundance: NA; d_gene: TRBD1; v_gene: TRBV12-5; j_gene: TRBJ2-2; CDR3aa: CASGLGRDRGTGELFF; CDR3nt: TGTGCTAGTGGTTTGGGCCGGGACAGGGGCACCGGGGAGCTGTTTTTT
abundance: NA; d_gene: TRBD2; v_gene: TRBV11-2; j_gene: TRBJ2-5; CDR3aa: CASSLDETSGGAETQYF; CDR3nt: TGTGCCAGCAGCTTAGATGAAACTAGCGGGGGGGCCGAGACCCAGTACTTC
abundance: NA; d_gene: TRBD1; v_gene: TRBV6-5; j_gene: TRBJ2-3; CDR3aa: CASSMTGTGADTQYF; CDR3nt: TGTGCCAGCAGTATGACAGGGACCGGGGCAGATACGCAGTATTTT
abundance: NA; d_gene: NA; v_gene: TRBV20-1; j_gene: TRBJ2-5; CDR3aa: CSASSKRQEETQYF; CDR3nt: TGCAGTGCTAGTTCAAAAAGGCAGGAAGAGACCCAGTACTTC
abundance: NA; d_gene: NA; v_gene: TRBV15; j_gene: TRBJ2-3; CDR3aa: CATSRGGGGLDTQYF; CDR3nt: TGTGCCACCAGCAGAGGAGGAGGGGGCTTAGATACGCAGTATTTT
abundance: NA; d_gene: TRBD2; v_gene: TRBV5-1; j_gene: TRBJ2-1; CDR3aa: CASSLVLASGNEQFF; CDR3nt: TGCGCCAGCAGCTTGGTACTAGCGTCGGGGAATGAGCAGTTCTTC
abundance: few; d_gene: NA; v_gene: TRBV11-2; j_gene: TRBJ2-3; CDR3aa: CASSLDRVADTQYF; CDR3nt: TGTGCCAGCAGCTTGGACAGAGTGGCAGATACGCAGTATTTT
abundance: NA; d_gene: NA; v_gene: TRBV7-8; j_gene: TRBJ1-6; CDR3aa: CASSLLRESPLHF; CDR3nt: TGTGCCAGCAGCTTACTCAGGGAATCACCCCTCCACTTT
abundance: NA; d_gene: NA; v_gene: TRBV5-1; j_gene: TRBJ1-1; CDR3aa: CASSLGGGEVEAFF; CDR3nt: TGCGCCAGCAGCTTGGGCGGGGGGGAGGTTGAAGCTTTCTTT
abundance: NA; d_gene: NA; v_gene: TRBV19; j_gene: TRBJ2-7; CDR3aa: CASSPPGTPMGEQYF; CDR3nt: TGTGCCAGTAGCCCGCCCGGGACTCCCATGGGCGAGCAGTACTTC
abundance: NA; d_gene: TRBD1; v_gene: TRBV2; j_gene: TRBJ1-4; CDR3aa: CASSRDRGLEKLFF; CDR3nt: TGTGCCAGCAGCCGGGACAGGGGGTTGGAAAAACTGTTTTTT
abundance: NA; d_gene: NA; v_gene: TRBV4-1; j_gene: TRBJ1-6; CDR3aa: CASSQVLRTASNSPLHF; CDR3nt: TGCGCCAGCAGCCAAGTACTTCGGACAGCTAGCAATTCACCCCTCCACTTT
abundance: NA; d_gene: TRBD2; v_gene: TRBV24-1; j_gene: TRBJ2-3; CDR3aa: CATSGLTSGGSTDTQYF; CDR3nt: TGTGCCACCAGTGGTCTGACTAGCGGGGGGAGCACAGATACGCAGTATTTT
abundance: NA; d_gene: TRBD1; v_gene: TRBV15; j_gene: TRBJ2-7; CDR3aa: CATSRTPGTGKEEQYF; CDR3nt: TGTGCCACCAGCAGAACCCCCGGGACAGGCAAAGAAGAGCAGTACTTC
abundance: NA; d_gene: NA; v_gene: TRBV3-1/TRBV3-2; j_gene: TRBJ1-2; CDR3aa: CARSRGGGGYGYTF; CDR3nt: TGTGCCCGCAGCCGCGGGGGGGGCGGGTATGGCTACACCTTC
abundance: NA; d_gene: TRBD1; v_gene: TRBV18; j_gene: TRBJ1-2; CDR3aa: CASSPSGGRYGYTF; CDR3nt: TGTGCCAGCTCACCGTCAGGGGGGCGGTATGGCTACACCTTC
abundance: NA; d_gene: TRBD1; v_gene: TRBV5-1; j_gene: TRBJ2-2; CDR3aa: CASSLPTGPPGELFF; CDR3nt: TGCGCCAGCAGCCTACCGACAGGGCCCCCCGGGGAGCTGTTTTTT
abundance: NA; d_gene: NA; v_gene: TRBV6-1; j_gene: TRBJ2-1; CDR3aa: CASSEGPSSYNEQFF; CDR3nt: TGTGCCAGCAGTGAAGGTCCCAGCTCCTACAATGAGCAGTTCTTC
abundance: NA; d_gene: NA; v_gene: TRBV6-6; j_gene: TRBJ2-3; CDR3aa: CASSSRVADTQYF; CDR3nt: TGTGCCAGCAGTTCGAGGGTCGCAGATACGCAGTATTTT
abundance: NA; d_gene: NA; v_gene: TRBV3-1/TRBV3-2; j_gene: TRBJ1-1; CDR3aa: CASSQASHEAFF; CDR3nt: TGTGCCAGCAGCCAAGCGAGCCACGAGGCTTTCTTT
abundance: NA; d_gene: TRBD1; v_gene: TRBV6-5; j_gene: TRBJ2-1; CDR3aa: CASRNQYRGNNEQFF; CDR3nt: TGTGCCAGCAGAAATCAATACAGGGGAAACAATGAGCAGTTCTTC
abundance: once; d_gene: NA; v_gene: TRBV6-2/TRBV6-3; j_gene: TRBJ1-2; CDR3aa: CASSLQGYGYTF; CDR3nt: TGTGCCAGCAGCTTACAGGGATATGGCTACACCTTC